Listed below are T cell receptor beta chains from one sample, sequenced in a study of shared clonotypes between healthy human individuals. Data came from immunoSEQ multiplex PCR; TCRdb stores just in-frame clones and leaves some out. The sample has hundreds of thousands of clones, 70% to 80% seen once. Material for sequencing was PBMCs. All receptors derive from a woman in her thirties or forties in good health. Some clones in this sample may be carry-over from other donors' samples. CDR3s include the opening cysteine and the closing phenylalanine or tryptophan. Where a row states a size, it is once, few, many or the class of an expanded clone; other rows omit it.

V: TRBV30; length: 15; size: -; J: TRBJ1-2; CDR3: CAWYSPSYINYGYTF
V: TRBV28; length: 16; size: -; J: TRBJ2-7; CDR3: CASSFPSGTGLNEQYF
V: TRBV5-1; length: 15; size: -; J: TRBJ1-1; CDR3: CASSLEGGTHTEAFF
V: TRBV6-1; length: 15; size: few; J: TRBJ2-6; CDR3: CASSESVSGANVLTF
V: TRBV4-2; length: 17; size: -; J: TRBJ2-2; CDR3: CASSQDSGRGDTGELFF
V: TRBV29-1; length: 17; size: -; J: TRBJ2-7; CDR3: CSVEGAGLSRSAYEQYF
V: TRBV7-2; length: 16; size: -; J: TRBJ2-7; CDR3: CASSLIGGPSLSEQYF
V: TRBV7-2; length: 15; size: -; J: TRBJ2-3; CDR3: CASSFWTGGADTQYF
V: TRBV21-1; length: 17; size: -; J: TRBJ2-7; CDR3: CASSKYGTGFRGGEQYF
V: TRBV5-1; length: 16; size: -; J: TRBJ2-7; CDR3: CASSLAPTSGAYEQYF
V: TRBV7-9; length: 13; size: many; J: TRBJ1-5; CDR3: CASSRQVNQPQHF
V: TRBV28; length: 16; size: -; J: TRBJ2-3; CDR3: CASTKRQGRLPDTQYF
V: TRBV28; length: 16; size: -; J: TRBJ2-3; CDR3: CASSSSGTSGTDTQYF
V: TRBV30; length: 15; size: -; J: TRBJ2-5; CDR3: CAWATVPGVGETQYF
V: TRBV7-3; length: 13; size: few; J: TRBJ2-1; CDR3: CASSPTSGREQFF